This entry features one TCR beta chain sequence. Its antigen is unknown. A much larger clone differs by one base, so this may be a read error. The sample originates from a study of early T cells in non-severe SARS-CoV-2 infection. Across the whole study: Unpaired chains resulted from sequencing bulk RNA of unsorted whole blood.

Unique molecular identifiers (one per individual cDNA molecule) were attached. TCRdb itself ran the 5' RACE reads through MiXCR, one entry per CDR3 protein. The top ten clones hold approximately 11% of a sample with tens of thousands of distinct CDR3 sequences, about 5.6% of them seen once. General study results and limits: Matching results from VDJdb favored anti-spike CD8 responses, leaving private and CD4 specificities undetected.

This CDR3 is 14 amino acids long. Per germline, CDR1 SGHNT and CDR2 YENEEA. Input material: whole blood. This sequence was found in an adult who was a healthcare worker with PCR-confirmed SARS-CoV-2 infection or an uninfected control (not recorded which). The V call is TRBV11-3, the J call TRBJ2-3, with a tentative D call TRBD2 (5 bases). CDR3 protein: CTSSLARIADTQYF. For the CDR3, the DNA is TGTACCAGCAGCTTAGCGAGGATCGCAGATACGCAGTATTTT.